These 11 T cell receptor beta chains came from one sample sequenced in a study of blood T cell repertoires in COVID-19 (dated by TCRdb to 2020 to 2022). Library preparation employed the immunoSEQ multiplex PCR assay. As stored in TCRdb, this immuneACCESS dataset retains in-frame rearrangements with V and J assigned. A fraction of the clones does not appear; measured against another copy, unresolved V genes explain less than half of the discrepancy, and the remainder lacks a known reason. The sample records some 350,000 clones, 75% to 90% of which are singletons. Roughly 1% of the sample lies in the top ten. What was sequenced was PBMCs or T cells enriched from blood (not recorded which). The origin of the receptors is a man in his late teens or twenties who had recovered from COVID-19.

This clone was observed many times. Other DNA sequences in the same sample also yield this CDR3. The chain carries TRBV29-1 and TRBJ2-3, with 7 positions matching TRBD2. The trim removed 2 bases at V and 2 bases at J, leaving 4 bases unmatched. The CDR3 is 14 amino acids. The germline V gene has CDR1 SQVTM and CDR2 ANQGSEA. The CDR3 here is CSVEYGGYTDTQYF. CDR3 DNA sequence: TGCAGCGTTGAATACGGGGGGTACACAGATACGCAGTATTTT.

The CDR3 reads CASSVEPGVETQYF. The CDR3 DNA sequence: TGTGCCAGCAGCGTAGAACCGGGGGTGGAGACCCAGTACTTC. The chain couples TRBV9 to TRBJ2-5, with D possibly matching TRBD2 (6 bases). V lost 0 bases, J lost 5 bases, and 11 bases lay in between. CDR1 SGDLS and CDR2 YYNGEE come from the germline V gene. The CDR3 runs 14 residues.

This clone has just one count. The DNA for the CDR3 is TGTGCCAGCAGCCGAAATGTTCTCGGGTTTAGTTCACCCCTCCACTTT. Protein sequence: CASSRNVLGFSSPLHF. This chain joins TRBV14 and TRBJ1-6; unclear D gene. Trimming removed 4 bases at V and 9 bases at J, with 19 bases between. Germline values: CDR1 SGHDN, CDR2 FVKESK. CDR3 size: 16 residues.

The chain has TRBV2 and TRBJ1-6, with a tentative D call TRBD1 (6 bases). CDR3 size: 15 residues. V was pared by 7 bases and J by 9 bases, with 19 bases between. CDR1 and CDR2 (germline): SNHLY, FYNNEI. The CDR3 region has the DNA TGTGCCAGCAAGAACAGGGATTCGTACGGTTCACCCCTCCACTTT. Residues: CASKNRDSYGSPLHF.

A single count supports this clone. This sequence joins TRBV30 and TRBJ2-1; D might be TRBD2 (6 bases). V was shortened by 0 bases and J by 2 bases, with 11 bases between the two germline ends. Germline V lookup: CDR1 GTSNPN, CDR2 SVGIG (reference sequence). The CDR3 runs 15 residues. The CDR3 nucleotides are TGTGCCTGGAGTGTACTAGCTCCTACCTACAATGAGCAGTTCTTC. The encoded protein is CAWSVLAPTYNEQFF.

The chain carries TRBV5-1 and TRBJ1-5, with D uncertain. The CDR3 runs to 15 residues. The V gene's germline CDR1 is SGHRS and CDR2 YFSETQ. V dropped 3 bases and J dropped 1 base, with 11 bases sitting between them. This CDR3 is CASSSSGGSNQPQHF. The CDR3 region has the DNA TGCGCCAGCAGCTCCTCGGGTGGAAGCAATCAGCCCCAGCATTTT.

The rearrangement joins TRBV6-5 to TRBJ2-1; 7 bases match TRBD2. The CDR3 contains 15 residues. With 6 bases clipped from V and 2 bases from J, the junction kept 7 bases outside the gene matches. Germline CDR1 reads MNHEY; CDR2 reads SVGAGI. The CDR3 loop reads CASRPSGGPYNEQFF. In DNA form, the CDR3 reads TGTGCCAGCAGACCCTCGGGGGGACCCTACAATGAGCAGTTCTTC.

The chain links TRBV7-9 to TRBJ2-1, with 10 bases lining up with TRBD2. Germline V CDR1 and CDR2: SEHNR, FQNEAQ (reference sequence). The CDR3 runs to 16 residues. The trim removed 1 base at V and 8 bases at J, leaving 8 bases unmatched. Here the CDR3 DNA reads TGTGCCAGCAGCTTAGGGGCCGGGACTAGCGTAGATGAGCAGTTCTTC. It translates to CASSLGAGTSVDEQFF.

This clone was found once. The chain carries TRBV7-9 and TRBJ2-3, with D possibly TRBD1 on 6 matching bases. Germline CDR1 reads SEHNR; CDR2 reads FQNEAQ (reference sequence). The CDR3 covers 16 residues. Trimming pared 3 bases from V and 0 bases from J, leaving 13 bases between. The CDR3 nucleotides are TGTGCCAGCAGCTTCGATCAGGGGCAAAGCACAGATACGCAGTATTTT. It is translated as CASSFDQGQSTDTQYF.

The chain couples TRBV3-1 (or the pseudogene TRBV3-2) to TRBJ1-3; 10 bases match TRBD1. Germline trimming cut 1 base from V and 8 bases from J; bases unmatched to any gene: 8. This CDR3 comprises 16 residues. Per the germline V gene, CDR1 is LGHDT and CDR2 is YNNKEL (reference sequence). The CDR3 coding sequence is TGTGCCAGCAGCCAAGCCTTGACAGGGGGCGTGGACACCATATATTTT. Residues: CASSQALTGGVDTIYF.

This clone was found once. The chain joins TRBV2 to TRBJ2-7; 9 nucleotides line up with TRBD1. CDR1 is SNHLY and CDR2 is FYNNEI in the germline V gene. The CDR3 has 13 amino acids. Trimming cost V 10 bases and J 4 bases; bases outside gene matches: 8. The CDR3, as DNA: TGTGCCATCCCGGGGGGACAGGGTTACGAGCAGTACTTC. Translation gives CAIPGGQGYEQYF.